This T cell receptor (beta chain) was observed in a study of T cell responses to AZD1222 COVID-19 vaccine. The method was immunoSEQ multiplex PCR; TCRdb's version includes in-frame clones alone and lacks a portion of them. The sample contains under 85,000 clones, 90% of which appear only once. Deletions cut 0 bases from V and 5 bases from J, with 13 bases between. Germline CDR1 reads LGHDT; CDR2 reads YNNKEL (reference sequence). The CDR3 contains 15 residues. The sequence came from an adult who received the AZD1222 COVID-19 vaccine. Source: peripheral blood, taken 28 days after the second AZD1222 dose. The chain employs TRBV3-1 (or the pseudogene TRBV3-2) and TRBJ1-1, with D possibly being TRBD1 (6 bases). CDR3 sequence reads: CASSQDGGLGTEAFF. The CDR3 coding sequence is TGTGCCAGCAGCCAAGATGGGGGGCTCGGGACTGAAGCTTTCTTT.